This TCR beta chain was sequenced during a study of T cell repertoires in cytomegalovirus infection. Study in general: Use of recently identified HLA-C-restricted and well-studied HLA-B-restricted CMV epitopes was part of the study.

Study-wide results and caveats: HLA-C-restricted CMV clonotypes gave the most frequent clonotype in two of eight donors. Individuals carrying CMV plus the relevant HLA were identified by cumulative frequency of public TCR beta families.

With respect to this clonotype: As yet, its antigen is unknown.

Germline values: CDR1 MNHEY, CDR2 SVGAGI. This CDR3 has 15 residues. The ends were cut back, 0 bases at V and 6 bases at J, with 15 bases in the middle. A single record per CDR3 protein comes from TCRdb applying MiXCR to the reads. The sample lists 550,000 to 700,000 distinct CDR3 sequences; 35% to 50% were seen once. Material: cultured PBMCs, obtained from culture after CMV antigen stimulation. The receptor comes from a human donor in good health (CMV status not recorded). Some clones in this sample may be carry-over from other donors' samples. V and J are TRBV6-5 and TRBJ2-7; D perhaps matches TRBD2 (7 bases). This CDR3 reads CASSYSGGGGIEQYF. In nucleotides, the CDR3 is TGTGCCAGCAGTTACTCGGGGGGAGGGGGTATCGAGCAGTACTTC.